This T cell receptor (beta chain) was recorded in a study of T-cell memory formation after mild COVID-19. Study-wide results and caveats: Proof of SARS-CoV-2 specificity was absent for the second-wave clones that crested on day 37.

Germline lookup yields CDR1 SGHVS and CDR2 FNYEAQ. V lost 5 bases and J lost 4, with 15 bases in between. The CDR3 consists of 15 residues. TCRdb re-analysed the 5' RACE reads in MiXCR, keeping a single row per CDR3 protein. The sample holds roughly 560,000 distinct CDR3 sequences, about a fifth seen once. This clonotype has more than one count but fewer than ten. Its antigen is not known. The chain links TRBV7-6 to TRBJ2-1, with D perhaps matching TRBD2 (6 bases). This TCR derives from an adult woman who had mild COVID-19 (a few samples of this study predate the infection). Cell type and time point are not known. Sequenced: PBMCs or a T cell subset sorted from them (not recorded which). CDR3 amino acids: CASSLGTYTYNEQFF. CDR3 coding DNA: TGTGCCAGCAGCCTCGGGACTTATACGTACAATGAGCAGTTCTTC. The full variable domain, in which reference TRBV7-6 and TRBJ2-1 provide the parts outside the CDR3, is GAGVSQSPRYKVTKRGQDVALRCDPISGHVSLYWYRQALGQGPEFLTYFNYEAQQDKSGLPNDRFSAERPEGSISTLTIQRTEQRDSAMYRCASSLGTYTYNEQFFGPGTRLTVL.